This entry lists 6 T cell receptor beta chains sequenced from one sample in a study of Graves' ophthalmopathy and Graves' hyperthyroidism. The authors amplified TCR beta CDR3 regions from RNA transcripts. First-round RT-PCR employed HTBI primers, with a second-round multiplex PCR after it. TCRdb recomputed calls from the multiplex PCR reads with MiXCR, one row per CDR3 protein. The table lists 200,000 to 250,000 distinct CDR3 sequences, around a fifth of them singletons. Sample: peripheral blood. Source of these receptors: a woman in her 50s with Graves' ophthalmopathy.

The table lists this clonotype with many counts. This chain uses TRBV15 with TRBJ2-4, with D tentatively TRBD1 (6 bases). V was cut by 5 bases and J by 7 bases, with 21 bases left in between. The germline CDR1 and CDR2 sequences are LNHNV and YYDKDF (reference sequence). The CDR3 has 16 amino acids. The CDR3 is CATSERVGRGINIQYF. The CDR3 nucleotides read TGTGCCACCAGCGAGAGGGTGGGCAGGGGTATTAACATTCAGTACTTC.

This clonotype has a count of ten or more. The J gene is TRBJ2-2, the V gene TRBV19; TRBD1 agrees at 8 bases. Trimming removed 8 bases from V and 4 bases from J; junction bases left unmatched: 3. CDR1 and CDR2 (germline): LNHDA, SQIVND (reference sequence). This CDR3 has 13 amino acids. The CDR3 here is CASQGAGTGELFF. CDR3 DNA sequence: TGTGCCAGTCAGGGGGCTGGCACCGGGGAGCTGTTTTTT.

This clonotype was seen many times. This chain connects TRBV20-1 to TRBJ2-5, with 11 bases aligning to TRBD2. The germline V gene has CDR1 DFQATT and CDR2 SNEGSKA (reference sequence). The length of the CDR3 is 12 residues. The ends lost 3 bases at V and 11 bases at J; junction bases unmatched: 5. The CDR3: CSARTSGIKQYF. As DNA, the CDR3 is TGCAGTGCTAGGACTAGCGGGATAAAGCAGTACTTC.

This clonotype was observed at least ten times. The chain employs TRBV5-6 and TRBJ1-1; D is possibly TRBD1 (5 bases). The germline V gene encodes CDR1 SGHDT and CDR2 YYEEEE. Trimming cost V 7 bases and J 5 bases, with 21 bases left between them. This CDR3 comprises 15 residues. The CDR3, as DNA: TGTGCCAGCGGCAGGACACCCGGGGGAAGGACTGAAGCTTTCTTT. Its protein product is CASGRTPGGRTEAFF. Variable domain in full (rest from reference TRBV5-6 and TRBJ1-1): DAGVTQSPTHLIKTRGQQVTLRCSPKSGHDTVSWYQQALGQGPQFIFQYYEEEERQRGNFPDRFSGHQFPNYSSELNVNALLLGDSALYLCASGRTPGGRTEAFFGQGTRLTVV.

The gene calls are TRBV11-3 and TRBJ1-6; D call uncertain. The germline V and J ends were trimmed by 4 bases and 10 bases, with 26 bases remaining between them. This CDR3 spans 18 amino acids. Germline V gene sequence: CDR1 SGHNT, CDR2 YENEEA. This CDR3 reads CASSYGLTEEVRRSPLHF. As DNA, the CDR3 is TGTGCCAGCAGCTACGGGTTGACTGAGGAGGTCAGAAGATCACCCCTCCACTTT.

The V gene is TRBV6-1, the J gene TRBJ2-5; no firm D call. V was pared by 4 bases and J by 3 bases, with 9 bases between. This CDR3 region has 13 residues. Germline V gene data show CDR1 as MNHNS and CDR2 as SASEGT. Here the CDR3 reads CASSVREEETQYF. The CDR3 coding sequence is TGTGCCAGCAGTGTCAGAGAGGAAGAGACCCAGTACTTC.